A selection of T cell receptor beta chains follows, all from one sample in a study of blood T cell repertoires in COVID-19. Measured with immunoSEQ multiplex PCR; TCRdb has only the in-frame clones, and not every one. The sample includes roughly 400,000 clones, about 89% of them seen just once. Sample: PBMCs or T cells enriched from blood (not recorded which). The receptors shown here come from a woman in her thirties or forties who had been exposed to COVID-19. Both conserved end residues are part of each CDR3.

TRBJ1-1 | TRBV2 | CASSRGSIRFTEAFF
TRBJ1-4 | TRBV5-6 | CASSSYRGATNEKLFF
TRBJ2-1 | TRBV4-2 | CASSQDVGGRGGEQFF
TRBJ2-7 | TRBV6-5 | CASGRDRGYEQYF
TRBJ2-6 | TRBV2 | CAILGASGPGANVLTF
TRBJ2-3 | TRBV10-1 | CASSRYPGLAGGADTQYF
TRBJ1-2 | TRBV5-3 | CARSPNRTKRTGKDGYTF
TRBJ1-2 | TRBV6-5 | CASSYSMRGAGGYTF
TRBJ2-2 | TRBV24-1 | CATSAAGGANTGELFF
TRBJ2-3 | TRBV29-1 | CSVVRGGGVDTQYF
TRBJ2-1 | TRBV5-1 | CASSLGGASGRKVQFF
TRBJ1-3 | TRBV2 | CASSSTRSGNTIYF
TRBJ2-4 | TRBV19 | CASPDKLVPLPRLAKNIQYF
TRBJ2-3 | TRBV5-6 | CASSRPGTSPTDTQYF
TRBJ2-7 | TRBV5-1 | CASAGGGATVGEQYF
TRBJ2-7 | TRBV3-1/TRBV3-2 | CASSPRLSGGDEQYF
TRBJ1-5 | TRBV24-1 | CATSDYGPQHF
TRBJ2-7 | TRBV28 | CASSPGTPSTEQYF
TRBJ1-1 | TRBV7-2 | CASSPLLQHSEAFF
TRBJ1-2 | TRBV19 | CASSRDRDYGYTF
TRBJ2-2 | TRBV5-8 | CASSSRINTGELFF
TRBJ1-5 | TRBV5-6 | CASSLLSQPQHF
TRBJ2-3 | TRBV4-1 | CASSQVAGGQDTQYF
TRBJ1-1 | TRBV5-6 | CASSFISEVTEAFF
TRBJ2-3 | TRBV6-7 | CASRPGLAAPSTDTQYF